The rows below give T cell receptor beta chains drawn from one sample of a study of cytomegalovirus exposure and HLA in healthy donors. TCRdb keeps only in-frame clones here, not all; method: immunoSEQ multiplex PCR. This table holds roughly 140,000 clones, about 80% found once. Sequenced sample: PBMCs. These receptor sequences come from a man aged 40-49 years in good health and CMV-seropositive. The CDR3 runs from the conserved cysteine through the conserved F or W. Fields, in order: CDR3 protein, CDR3 DNA, D gene, clone size, V gene, J gene. D genes are given only for firm matches. Some rows mark clone size as missing; the rest say once, few, many or name a class of expanded clone.

CASTAGTSVYEQYF	TGCGCCAGCACCGCAGGGACTAGCGTCTACGAGCAGTACTTC	TRBD2	NA	TRBV4-1	TRBJ2-7
CASSLVGGFHEQYF	TGTGCCAGCAGTTTGGTTGGAGGGTTCCACGAGCAGTACTTC	NA	NA	TRBV27	TRBJ2-7
CASSTAGPRDEQYF	TGTGCCAGTAGTACAGCCGGGCCCAGGGACGAGCAGTACTTC	NA	few	TRBV19	TRBJ2-7
CASSLEGDTTKYNEQFF	TGCGCCAGCAGCTTGGAAGGGGACACAACAAAATACAATGAGCAGTTCTTC	NA	NA	TRBV5-1	TRBJ2-1
CAWNLGQETQYF	TGTGCCTGGAATCTAGGCCAAGAGACCCAGTACTTC	NA	NA	TRBV30	TRBJ2-5
CASSLWRGERADTQYF	TGTGCCAGCAGTCTGTGGCGGGGCGAAAGGGCAGATACGCAGTATTTT	NA	NA	TRBV2	TRBJ2-3
CAISDRESSYEQYF	TGTGCCATCAGTGATAGAGAGAGCTCCTACGAGCAGTACTTC	NA	NA	TRBV10-3	TRBJ2-7
CASSFYRGSFAEAFF	TGTGCCAGCAGCTTTTACAGGGGCTCGTTCGCTGAAGCTTTCTTT	TRBD1	NA	TRBV11-1	TRBJ1-1
CASSTGGKGNSPLHF	TGTGCCAGCAGCACAGGGGGCAAAGGGAATTCACCCCTCCACTTT	TRBD1	NA	TRBV2	TRBJ1-6
CASRRASGDTGELFF	TGTGCTAGTCGGCGGGCTAGCGGAGACACCGGGGAGCTGTTTTTT	TRBD2	once	TRBV12-5	TRBJ2-2
CSSSLALGGYLFF	TGTTCCAGCAGCTTAGCGTTGGGGGGTTATCTGTTTTTT	NA	NA	TRBV7-9	TRBJ1-4
CAIREQVYTYNEQFF	TGTGCCATCAGGGAACAGGTGTACACCTACAATGAGCAGTTCTTC	NA	once	TRBV10-3	TRBJ2-1
CASSIQTDTNYGYTF	TGTGCCAGTAGTATCCAGACAGATACAAACTATGGCTACACCTTC	NA	few	TRBV19	TRBJ1-2
CAWRVTGGRTEAFF	TGTGCCTGGAGGGTGACAGGGGGGAGGACTGAAGCTTTCTTT	TRBD1	NA	TRBV30	TRBJ1-1
CASRGQGTSEQYF	TGCGCCAGCAGGGGACAGGGCACCTCCGAGCAGTACTTC	TRBD1	NA	TRBV5-1	TRBJ2-7
CASSPPGVSNQPQHF	TGTGCCAGCTCACCACCGGGAGTAAGCAATCAGCCCCAGCATTTT	NA	NA	TRBV18	TRBJ1-5
CASSPTGSNQPQHF	TGTGCCAGCTCTCCGACAGGTAGCAATCAGCCCCAGCATTTT	NA	NA	TRBV2	TRBJ1-5
CASSVGIASSNEQFF	TGTGCCAGCAGCGTAGGGATAGCGTCGTCCAATGAGCAGTTCTTC	NA	NA	TRBV9	TRBJ2-1
CASSFTGDSNEKLFF	TGCGCCAGCAGTTTCACAGGGGACTCTAATGAAAAACTGTTTTTT	TRBD1	NA	TRBV10-1	TRBJ1-4
CASSLRGTEAFF	TGTGCCAGCAGCTTAAGGGGCACTGAAGCTTTCTTT	NA	few	TRBV7-9	TRBJ1-1
CATEKDRGNQPQHF	TGTGCCACCGAGAAAGACAGGGGCAATCAGCCCCAGCATTTT	TRBD1	NA	TRBV15	TRBJ1-5
CAWSVAGNSPLHF	TGTGCCTGGAGTGTTGCGGGAAATTCACCCCTCCACTTT	NA	NA	TRBV30	TRBJ1-6
CASSSLYGGEATF	TGTGCCAGCAGCTCCCTGTATGGGGGCGAGGCGACCTTC	NA	NA	TRBV7-3	TRBJ1-2
CASSLGAGQYEQYF	TGCGCCAGCAGCTTGGGTGCAGGGCAGTACGAGCAGTACTTC	NA	NA	TRBV5-1	TRBJ2-7
CASSRDRPYGYTF	TGTGCCAGCAGCCGGGACAGGCCCTATGGCTACACCTTC	TRBD1	few	TRBV6-6	TRBJ1-2
CASSIRWTGGNSLRTDTQYF	TGTGCCAGTAGTATAAGGTGGACAGGGGGAAATTCGCTCCGCACAGATACGCAGTATTTT	TRBD1	NA	TRBV19	TRBJ2-3
CASSPGAFYGYTF	TGTGCCAGCAGCCCCGGTGCTTTCTATGGCTACACCTTC	NA	NA	TRBV7-9	TRBJ1-2
CASSQVRGEVGEKLFF	TGCGCCAGCAGCCAAGTACGGGGAGAGGTCGGTGAAAAACTGTTTTTT	NA	NA	TRBV4-1	TRBJ1-4
CASSLGQPANYGYTF	TGCGCCAGCAGCTTGGGCCAACCAGCTAACTATGGCTACACCTTC	NA	NA	TRBV5-1	TRBJ1-2
CASSEYQGQGQNIQYF	TGTGCCAGCAGTGAATACCAGGGCCAGGGCCAAAACATTCAGTACTTC	NA	NA	TRBV25-1	TRBJ2-4
CASSVTAGNSPLHF	TGTGCCAGCAGCGTAACGGCAGGGAATTCACCCCTCCACTTT	NA	NA	TRBV9	TRBJ1-6
CCLAGGFTRETQYF	TGTTGCCTAGCGGGAGGATTTACTCGGGAGACCCAGTACTTC	TRBD2	NA	TRBV2	TRBJ2-5
CASGKSGGENSPLHF	TGTGCCAGCGGGAAATCCGGGGGAGAAAATTCACCCCTCCACTTT	NA	NA	TRBV7-9	TRBJ1-6
CATSRDKTGKTLHF	TGTGCCACCAGCAGAGATAAGACAGGGAAGACCCTCCACTTT	TRBD1	NA	TRBV15	TRBJ1-6
CASSQEPGGSPLHF	TGCGCCAGCAGCCAGGAACCCGGAGGTTCACCCCTCCACTTT	NA	few	TRBV4-3	TRBJ1-6
CASSYETGAYEQYF	TGTGCCAGCAGTTACGAGACAGGCGCCTACGAGCAGTACTTC	NA	NA	TRBV6-5	TRBJ2-7
CAGSPGTGKSEQFF	TGCGCCGGCAGCCCGGGGACAGGGAAGAGTGAGCAGTTCTTC	TRBD1	once	TRBV5-1	TRBJ2-1